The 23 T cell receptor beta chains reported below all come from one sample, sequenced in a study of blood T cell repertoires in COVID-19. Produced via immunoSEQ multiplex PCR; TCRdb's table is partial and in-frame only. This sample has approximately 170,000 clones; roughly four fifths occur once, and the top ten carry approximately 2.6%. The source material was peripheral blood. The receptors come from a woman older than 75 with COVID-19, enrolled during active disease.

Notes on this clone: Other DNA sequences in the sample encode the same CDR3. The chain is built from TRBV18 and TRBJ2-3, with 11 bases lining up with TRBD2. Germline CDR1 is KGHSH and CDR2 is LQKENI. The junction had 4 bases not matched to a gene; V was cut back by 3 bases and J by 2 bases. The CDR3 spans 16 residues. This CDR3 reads CASSPLAGGPTDTQYF. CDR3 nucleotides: TGTGCCAGCTCACCTTTAGCGGGGGGGCCCACAGATACGCAGTATTTT.

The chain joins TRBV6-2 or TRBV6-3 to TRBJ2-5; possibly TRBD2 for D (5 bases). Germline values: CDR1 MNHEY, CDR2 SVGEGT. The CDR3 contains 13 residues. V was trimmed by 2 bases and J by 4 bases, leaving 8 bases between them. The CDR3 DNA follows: TGTGCCAGCAGTTACGAGGGTGGAGAGACCCAGTACTTC. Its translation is CASSYEGGETQYF.

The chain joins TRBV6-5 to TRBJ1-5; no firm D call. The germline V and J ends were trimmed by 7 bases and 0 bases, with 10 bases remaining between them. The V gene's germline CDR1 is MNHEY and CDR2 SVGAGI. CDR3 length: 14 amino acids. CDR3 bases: TGTGCCAGCATACAACAGAGTAGCAATCAGCCCCAGCATTTT. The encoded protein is CASIQQSSNQPQHF.

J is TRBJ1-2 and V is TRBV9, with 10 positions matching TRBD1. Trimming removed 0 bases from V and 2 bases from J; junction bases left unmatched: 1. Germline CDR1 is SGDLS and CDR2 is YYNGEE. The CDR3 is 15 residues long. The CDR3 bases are TGTGCCAGCAGCGTAGGGGACAGGGGAAACTATGGCTACACCTTC. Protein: CASSVGDRGNYGYTF.

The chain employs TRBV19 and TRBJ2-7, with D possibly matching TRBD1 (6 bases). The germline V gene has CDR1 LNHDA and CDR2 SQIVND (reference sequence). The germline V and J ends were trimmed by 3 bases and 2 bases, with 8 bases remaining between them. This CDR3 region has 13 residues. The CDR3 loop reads CASSIQGPYEQYF. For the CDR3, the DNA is TGTGCCAGTAGTATCCAGGGGCCCTACGAGCAGTACTTC.

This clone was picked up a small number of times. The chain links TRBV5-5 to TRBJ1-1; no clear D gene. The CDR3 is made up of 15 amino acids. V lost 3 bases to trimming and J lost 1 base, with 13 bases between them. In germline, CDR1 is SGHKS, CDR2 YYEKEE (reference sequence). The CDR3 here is CASSSRPEQNTEAFF. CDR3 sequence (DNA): TGTGCCAGCAGCTCCAGGCCAGAACAGAACACTGAAGCTTTCTTT.

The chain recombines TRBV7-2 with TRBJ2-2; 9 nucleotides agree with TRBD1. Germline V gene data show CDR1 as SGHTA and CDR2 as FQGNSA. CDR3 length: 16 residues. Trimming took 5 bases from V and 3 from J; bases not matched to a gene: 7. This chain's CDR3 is CASSLGGQGYTGELFF. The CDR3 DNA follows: TGTGCCAGCAGCCTCGGAGGACAGGGGTACACCGGGGAGCTGTTTTTT.

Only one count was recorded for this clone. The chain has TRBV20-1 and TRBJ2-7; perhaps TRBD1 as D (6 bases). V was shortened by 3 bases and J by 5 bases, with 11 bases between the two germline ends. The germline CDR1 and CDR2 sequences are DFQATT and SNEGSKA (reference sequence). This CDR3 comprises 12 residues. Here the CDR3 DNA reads TGCAGTGCTAGTCCGAACAGGGACGAGCAGTACTTC. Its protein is CSASPNRDEQYF.

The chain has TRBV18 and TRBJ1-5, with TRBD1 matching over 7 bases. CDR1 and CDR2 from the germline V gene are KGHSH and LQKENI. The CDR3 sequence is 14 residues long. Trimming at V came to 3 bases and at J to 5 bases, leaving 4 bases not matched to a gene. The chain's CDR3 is CASSPNQGDQPQHF. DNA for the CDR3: TGTGCCAGCTCACCGAATCAGGGGGATCAGCCCCAGCATTTT.

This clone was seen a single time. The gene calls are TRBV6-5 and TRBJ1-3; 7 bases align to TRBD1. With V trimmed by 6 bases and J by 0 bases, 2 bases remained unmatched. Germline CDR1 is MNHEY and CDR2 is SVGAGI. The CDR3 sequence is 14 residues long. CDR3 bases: TGTGCCAGCAGCGGGACAGCCTCTGGAAACACCATATATTTT. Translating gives CASSGTASGNTIYF.

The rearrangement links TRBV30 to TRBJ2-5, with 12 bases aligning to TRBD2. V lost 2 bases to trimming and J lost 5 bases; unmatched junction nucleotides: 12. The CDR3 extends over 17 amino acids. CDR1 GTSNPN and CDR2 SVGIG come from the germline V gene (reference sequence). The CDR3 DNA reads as TGTGCCTGGAGTCTTGGGCTAGCGGGGGGGCCAGGGGAGACCCAGTACTTC. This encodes CAWSLGLAGGPGETQYF.

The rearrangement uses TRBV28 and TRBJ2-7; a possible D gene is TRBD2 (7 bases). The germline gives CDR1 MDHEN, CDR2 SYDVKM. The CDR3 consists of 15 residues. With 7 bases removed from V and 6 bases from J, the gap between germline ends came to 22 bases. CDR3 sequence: CASTPPRGPRGEQYF. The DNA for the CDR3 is TGTGCCAGCACCCCTCCGCGGGGGCCGCGGGGCGAGCAGTACTTC.

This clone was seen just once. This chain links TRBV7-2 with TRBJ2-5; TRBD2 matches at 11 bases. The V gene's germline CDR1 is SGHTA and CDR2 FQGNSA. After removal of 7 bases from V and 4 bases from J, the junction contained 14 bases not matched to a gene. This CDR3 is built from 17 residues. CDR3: CASTPVGSGRGPETQYF. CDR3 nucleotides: TGTGCCAGCACCCCGGTCGGTAGCGGGAGGGGTCCAGAGACCCAGTACTTC.

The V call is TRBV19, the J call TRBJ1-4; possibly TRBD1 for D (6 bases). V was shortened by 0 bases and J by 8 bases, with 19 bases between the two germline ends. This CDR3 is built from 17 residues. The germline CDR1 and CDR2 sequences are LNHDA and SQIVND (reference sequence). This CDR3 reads CASSIDASRGWGEKLFF. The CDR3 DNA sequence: TGTGCCAGTAGTATAGATGCTTCCAGGGGCTGGGGCGAAAAACTGTTTTTT.

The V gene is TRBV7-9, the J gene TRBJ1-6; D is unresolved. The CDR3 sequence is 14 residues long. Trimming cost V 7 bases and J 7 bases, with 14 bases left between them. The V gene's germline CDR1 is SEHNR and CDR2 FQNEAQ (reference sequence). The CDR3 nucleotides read TGTGCCAGCACCCTAGAGAACGGCAATTCACCCCTCCACTTT. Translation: CASTLENGNSPLHF.

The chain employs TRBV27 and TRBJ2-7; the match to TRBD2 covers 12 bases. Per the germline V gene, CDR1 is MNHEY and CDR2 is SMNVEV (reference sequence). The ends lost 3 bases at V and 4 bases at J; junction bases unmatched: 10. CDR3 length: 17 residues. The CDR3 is CASSLGPTSGRGYEQYF. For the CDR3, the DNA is TGTGCCAGCAGTTTGGGGCCGACTAGCGGGAGAGGTTACGAGCAGTACTTC.

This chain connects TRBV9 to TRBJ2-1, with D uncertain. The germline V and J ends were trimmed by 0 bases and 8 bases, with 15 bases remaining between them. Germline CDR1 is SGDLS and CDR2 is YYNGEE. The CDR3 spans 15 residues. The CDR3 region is CASSVVSRPADEQFF. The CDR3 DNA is TGTGCCAGCAGCGTAGTCTCCAGACCCGCGGATGAGCAGTTCTTC. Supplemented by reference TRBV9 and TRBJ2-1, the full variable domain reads DSGVTQTPKHLITATGQRVTLRCSPRSGDLSVYWYQQSLDQGLQFLIQYYNGEERAKGNILERFSAQQFPDLHSELNLSSLELGDSALYFCASSVVSRPADEQFFGPGTRLTVL.

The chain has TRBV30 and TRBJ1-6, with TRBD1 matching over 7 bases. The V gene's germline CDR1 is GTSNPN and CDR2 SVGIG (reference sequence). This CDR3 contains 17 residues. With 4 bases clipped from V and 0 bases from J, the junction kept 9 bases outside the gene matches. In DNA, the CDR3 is TGTGCCTGGAACCCGGGACAGTTTAGCTCCTATAATTCACCCCTCCACTTT. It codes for CAWNPGQFSSYNSPLHF.

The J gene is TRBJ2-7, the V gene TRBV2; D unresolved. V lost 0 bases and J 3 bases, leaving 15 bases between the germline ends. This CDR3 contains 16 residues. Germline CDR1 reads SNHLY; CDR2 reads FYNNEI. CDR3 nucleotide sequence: TGTGCCAGCAGTGAAGCCCCCACCGCGAACGGCTACGAGCAGTACTTC. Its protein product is CASSEAPTANGYEQYF.

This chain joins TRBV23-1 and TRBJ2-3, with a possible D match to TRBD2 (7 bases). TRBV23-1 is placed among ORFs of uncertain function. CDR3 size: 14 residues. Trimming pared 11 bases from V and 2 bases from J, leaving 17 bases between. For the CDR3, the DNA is TGCGCCGTAACCTACAGGGACTACACAGATACGCAGTATTTT. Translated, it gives CAVTYRDYTDTQYF.

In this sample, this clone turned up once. The CDR3 region is CASSARGTDTQYF. The CDR3 DNA reads as TGTGCCAGCAGCGCACGGGGCACAGATACGCAGTATTTT. This chain links TRBV11-2 with TRBJ2-3, with unresolved D. This CDR3 has 13 residues. V gave up 5 bases and J gave up 1 base, with 7 bases separating them. Germline V gives CDR1 SGHAT, CDR2 FQNNGV. Drawing the rest from reference TRBV11-2 and TRBJ2-3, the complete variable domain is EAGVAQSPRYKIIEKRQSVAFWCNPISGHATLYWYQQILGQGPKLLIQFQNNGVVDDSQLPKDRFSAERLKGVDSTLKIQPAKLEDSAVYLCASSARGTDTQYFGPGTRLTVL.

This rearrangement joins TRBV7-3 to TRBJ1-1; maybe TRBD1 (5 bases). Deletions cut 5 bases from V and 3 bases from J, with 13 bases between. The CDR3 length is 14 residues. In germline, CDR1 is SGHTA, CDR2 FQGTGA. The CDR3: CASSALGADTEAFF. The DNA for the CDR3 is TGTGCCAGCAGCGCCCTTGGGGCTGACACTGAAGCTTTCTTT.

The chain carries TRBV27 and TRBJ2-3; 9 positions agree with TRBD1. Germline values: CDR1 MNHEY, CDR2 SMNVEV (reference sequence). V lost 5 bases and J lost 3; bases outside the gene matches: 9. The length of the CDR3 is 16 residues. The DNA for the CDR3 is TGTGCCAGCAGTGTCGGGACAGGGAGGGGGACAGATACGCAGTATTTT. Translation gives CASSVGTGRGTDTQYF.